This TCR beta chain was recorded in a study of blood T cells in healthy people across ages (dated by TCRdb to the mid-2010s). Background for the entire study: In model experiments, roughly one uniquely barcoded TCR beta cDNA molecule per two T cells was captured by template switching. The study measured age-related changes in TCR beta repertoire diversity using deep sequencing normalized with unique cDNA molecular identifiers. The donors were split into four age groups: young (average about 16 years), middle-aged (nearly 40), aged (62) and long-lived (under 90). To avoid experimental bias, donors of different ages were randomly spread across the sequencing lanes. For two donors (one aged 18 to 29 and one aged 80 or older), the study analyzed two additional independent replicas of 1 million unique cDNA reads from the same blood draw. Summary of the overall study and its limitations: There was a strong correlation between observed TCR beta diversity and the percentage of naive T cells measured by flow cytometry. Compared with the aged group, the long-lived group had more naive CD4+ T cells, fewer expanded clones and increased TCR diversity, suggesting age selection. The CMV infection status of donors was not known, potentially confounding age-related changes in expanded clonotypes. Because profiling used bulk unsorted PBMCs, naive and antigen-experienced compartments could not be compared conclusively. Observed TCR beta diversity per million T cells fell roughly linearly with age, and a significant reduction was already apparent by age roughly 40. Estimates of total diversity from one million sequenced T cells were regarded as lower bounds and underestimates.

The donors were roughly 40 Caucasian individuals from Russia, aged roughly 6 to 90 years, who were systemically healthy. Each donor gave roughly 11 milliliters of peripheral blood, drawn into EDTA-treated Vacutainer tubes. Ficoll-Paque density-gradient centrifugation was used to isolate PBMCs, with at least 6 million obtained per sample. Total RNA, at least 6 micrograms per sample, was extracted from PBMCs with Trizol reagent. The percentages of naive CD45RAhigh/CD27high T cells were determined by flow cytometry on a PBMC aliquot from every donor. From the cysteine through the phenylalanine, the CDR3 covers 15 amino acids. Kept here is only the CDR3 DNA, which spans 45 bases and is read in frame from base 1. Deletion took 9 bases off V and 0 bases off J, with a span of 12 bases between the germline ends. The germline V gene (reference sequence) provides CDR1 MNHEY and CDR2 SMNVEV. The library came from 5' RACE. The sample was run on an Illumina HiSeq 2500. The second PCR ran for about 6 to 12 cycles and used a J-beta primer mix along with a sample-barcoded 5' primer. A template-switch 5' adaptor carrying 12 random nucleotides introduced a unique molecular identifier onto each TCR beta cDNA molecule. Each sample yielded at least 2.5 million CDR3-containing paired-end reads. All of the RNA was converted into first-strand cDNA using the Mint cDNA synthesis kit, with a TRBC-specific oligonucleotide serving as the primer. Following uracil-DNA glycosylase treatment, all cDNA underwent a first 18-cycle PCR with the universal primers M1SS and BC2_uni_R. In the authors' own workflow: For normalization, 1 million high-quality reads were randomly selected from each sample, with every read carrying a distinct molecular identifier. Reads with shared molecular identifiers were discarded instead of being binned into consensus sequences. MiTCR, with a Q25 quality threshold and the strictest error-elimination algorithm, was used for CDR3 identification, clonotype clustering and error correction. A nonparametric unseen species model with Euler transformation was used to estimate a lower bound on total TCR beta diversity. In TCRdb, the public reads were trimmed at Q25 with fastp and aligned with MiXCR, with productive beta chains retained. Every CDR3 protein is listed once, alongside the most common genes and DNA of its rows. TCRdb's processing, not the authors' own work, is the source of the V and J calls. The sample table holds approximately 800,000 distinct CDR3 sequences, of which 60% to 80% were seen once. The ten largest clones capture 25% to 35% of the sample.

About this clonotype itself: Its antigen remains unidentified. Nothing much larger sits one base from this clone, and base qualities are not available.

The chain employs TRBV27 and TRBJ1-6, with no reliable assignment of the D segment. The receptor was derived from a man in his thirties or forties in good health. Sequencing was carried out using blood. The nucleotide sequence is TGTGCCAGTAAAGGGATGAGCTCCTATAATTCACCCCTCCACTTT. This translates into CASKGMSSYNSPLHF.